The 5 T cell receptor beta chains in this list originate from one sample, sequenced in a study of cytomegalovirus exposure and HLA in healthy donors. With 60 Vbeta and 13 Jbeta primers, the PCR was carried out. This table comes from immunoSEQ multiplex PCR, and its TCRdb copy is limited to in-frame clones, with some not included. The sample contains approximately 160,000 clones, around 68% of which appear only once. The specimen sequenced was PBMCs. Receptor source: a man aged 50-60 years in good health and CMV-seronegative.

This clone turned up a few times. The genes are TRBV7-2 and TRBJ2-7, with 8 positions matching TRBD2. The CDR3 is 14 residues long. V trimming: 6 bases; J trimming: 4 bases; junction bases outside the gene matches: 8. Germline V lookup: CDR1 SGHTA, CDR2 FQGNSA. CDR3 in DNA: TGTGCCAGCAGACTCGGGACTAGTGGGTACGAGCAGTACTTC. Translation: CASRLGTSGYEQYF.

The V gene is TRBV4-1, the J gene TRBJ2-3, with TRBD2 matching 12 bases. This CDR3 comprises 16 residues. V shed 5 bases and J 2 bases; nucleotides not matched to a gene: 5. Germline CDR1 and CDR2: MGHRA and YSYEKL. CDR3 nucleotides: TGCGCCAGCAGCGAAAGACTAGCGGGGGCCACAGATACGCAGTATTTT. Translated: CASSERLAGATDTQYF.

The rearrangement joins TRBV27 to TRBJ2-5; perhaps TRBD2 as D (6 bases). The J call is in doubt because the DNA end fits TRBJ2-7 better. CDR1 is MNHEY, CDR2 SMNVEV, per germline (reference sequence). The CDR3 runs 15 residues. The CDR3 spells CASSLSAGQGYEQYF. The CDR3 nucleotides are TGTGCCAGCAGTTTATCCGCGGGGCAGGGCTACGAGCAGTACTTC.

This clone was seen a single time. The CDR3 DNA is TGTGCCAGCAGTTTAGGGCGCTCTGGAAACACCATATATTTT. Encoded protein: CASSLGRSGNTIYF. This chain joins TRBV27 and TRBJ1-3; no clear D gene. CDR1 MNHEY and CDR2 SMNVEV come from the germline V gene (reference sequence). The CDR3 contains 14 residues. Trimming left V 2 bases short and J 0 bases short, with 5 bases between.

This chain joins TRBV6-5 and TRBJ2-5, with D unclear. The germline CDR1 and CDR2 sequences are MNHEY and SVGAGI. This CDR3 spans 13 amino acids. V dropped 0 bases and J dropped 3 bases, with 5 bases sitting between them. The CDR3 DNA follows: TGTGCCAGCAGTTACTCGGGCAAAGAGACCCAGTACTTC. Encoded protein: CASSYSGKETQYF.